A selection of T cell receptor beta chains follows, all from one sample in a study of PD-1 blockade in mismatch repair-deficient tumors. Here immunoSEQ multiplex PCR was the method, and the copy in TCRdb shows in-frame clones only, minus some. Found here are 100,000 or so clones, 70% to 85% of them singletons; the top ten hold around 6.6%. The sample was peripheral blood, taken less than 37 weeks after starting pembrolizumab. These receptors originate from an adult with mismatch repair-deficient cancer. Each CDR3 is given with its conserved first and last residue. Fields, in order: D gene, clone size, V gene, J gene, CDR3 protein, CDR3 DNA. D genes are given only for firm matches. The size of a clone is reported for some rows only, either as once, few or many, or as a class for expanded clones.

d_call: -
clone_size: -
v_call: TRBV6-5
j_call: TRBJ1-1
cdr3_aa: CASSYRDDTEAFF
cdr3_nt: TGTGCCAGCAGTTACAGGGATGACACTGAAGCTTTCTTT

d_call: TRBD2
clone_size: -
v_call: TRBV9
j_call: TRBJ2-1
cdr3_aa: CASSVDSGGELAGLDEQFF
cdr3_nt: TGTGCCAGCAGCGTAGACTCCGGGGGGGAACTAGCCGGGCTGGATGAGCAGTTCTTC

d_call: -
clone_size: few
v_call: TRBV7-8
j_call: TRBJ1-2
cdr3_aa: CASSPGGHGYTF
cdr3_nt: TGTGCCAGCAGCCCAGGAGGGCATGGCTACACCTTC

d_call: TRBD1
clone_size: once
v_call: TRBV5-1
j_call: TRBJ2-4
cdr3_aa: CASSSDGTGGGNIQYF
cdr3_nt: TGCGCCAGCAGCTCGGACGGGACAGGAGGGGGGAACATTCAGTACTTC

d_call: -
clone_size: once
v_call: TRBV6-4
j_call: TRBJ2-1
cdr3_aa: CASSDGSDNEQFF
cdr3_nt: TGTGCCAGCAGCGACGGGTCTGACAATGAGCAGTTCTTC

d_call: TRBD2
clone_size: -
v_call: TRBV11-3
j_call: TRBJ2-1
cdr3_aa: CASSMGLVADNEQFF
cdr3_nt: TGTGCCAGCAGCATGGGACTAGTAGCAGACAATGAGCAGTTCTTC

d_call: -
clone_size: -
v_call: TRBV7-2
j_call: TRBJ2-2
cdr3_aa: CASSKDRATGELFF
cdr3_nt: TGTGCCAGCAGCAAAGATAGGGCAACCGGGGAGCTGTTTTTT

d_call: TRBD1
clone_size: -
v_call: TRBV5-1
j_call: TRBJ2-1
cdr3_aa: CASSLGQGYNEQFF
cdr3_nt: TGCGCCAGCAGCTTGGGACAGGGGTACAATGAGCAGTTCTTC

d_call: -
clone_size: -
v_call: TRBV7-2
j_call: TRBJ1-5
cdr3_aa: CASSPDRLGNQPQHF
cdr3_nt: TGTGCCAGCAGCCCCGACAGGCTGGGCAATCAGCCCCAGCATTTT

d_call: TRBD1
clone_size: -
v_call: TRBV9
j_call: TRBJ1-4
cdr3_aa: CASSGGTATNEKLFF
cdr3_nt: TGTGCCAGCAGCGGGGGGACAGCAACTAATGAAAAACTGTTTTTT

d_call: TRBD2
clone_size: -
v_call: TRBV5-8
j_call: TRBJ2-2
cdr3_aa: CASSFLREAYTGELFF
cdr3_nt: TGTGCCAGCAGCTTCCTCCGGGAGGCGTACACCGGGGAGCTGTTTTTT

d_call: TRBD2
clone_size: once
v_call: TRBV6-5
j_call: TRBJ2-7
cdr3_aa: CASSFSASGSAYEQYF
cdr3_nt: TGTGCCAGCAGTTTCTCGGCTAGCGGGAGCGCCTACGAGCAGTACTTC

d_call: -
clone_size: -
v_call: TRBV9
j_call: TRBJ2-7
cdr3_aa: CASSVDQGRVYEQYF
cdr3_nt: TGTGCCAGCAGCGTAGATCAGGGGAGGGTCTACGAGCAGTACTTC

d_call: TRBD2
clone_size: once
v_call: TRBV27
j_call: TRBJ2-1
cdr3_aa: CASSLSSGSSYNEQFF
cdr3_nt: TGTGCCAGCAGTTTATCGAGCGGGAGCTCCTACAATGAGCAGTTCTTC

d_call: TRBD1
clone_size: -
v_call: TRBV7-9
j_call: TRBJ1-4
cdr3_aa: CASSPGQGLGTNEKLFF
cdr3_nt: TGTGCCAGCAGCCCGGGACAGGGTCTGGGAACTAATGAAAAACTGTTTTTT

d_call: -
clone_size: -
v_call: TRBV18
j_call: TRBJ2-3
cdr3_aa: CASSPLAEITDTQYF
cdr3_nt: TGTGCCAGCTCACCACTAGCGGAAATCACAGATACGCAGTATTTT

d_call: TRBD1
clone_size: medium-sized
v_call: TRBV19
j_call: TRBJ1-1
cdr3_aa: CASRFTGTGMNTEAFF
cdr3_nt: TGTGCCAGCAGATTCACCGGGACAGGGATGAACACTGAAGCTTTCTTT

d_call: TRBD1
clone_size: -
v_call: TRBV5-5
j_call: TRBJ1-2
cdr3_aa: CASSFNPGQGNYGYTF
cdr3_nt: TGTGCCAGCAGCTTCAACCCGGGACAGGGGAACTATGGCTACACCTTC

d_call: TRBD2
clone_size: once
v_call: TRBV19
j_call: TRBJ2-1
cdr3_aa: CASRPVAGAGNEQFF
cdr3_nt: TGTGCCAGTAGACCTGTAGCGGGAGCGGGTAATGAGCAGTTCTTC

d_call: -
clone_size: -
v_call: TRBV5-4
j_call: TRBJ2-1
cdr3_aa: CASSLGASSYNEQFF
cdr3_nt: TGTGCCAGCAGCTTGGGGGCTAGCTCCTACAATGAGCAGTTCTTC

d_call: TRBD1
clone_size: -
v_call: TRBV9
j_call: TRBJ2-3
cdr3_aa: CASSPMGQITDTQYF
cdr3_nt: TGTGCCAGCAGCCCGATGGGACAGATCACAGATACGCAGTATTTT

d_call: TRBD2
clone_size: -
v_call: TRBV6-6
j_call: TRBJ2-5
cdr3_aa: CASSYGGRETQYF
cdr3_nt: TGTGCCAGCAGTTACGGCGGGAGAGAGACCCAGTACTTC

d_call: -
clone_size: once
v_call: TRBV11-3
j_call: TRBJ2-3
cdr3_aa: CASSLGGWTRDTQYF
cdr3_nt: TGTGCCAGCAGCTTAGGAGGGTGGACCCGAGATACGCAGTATTTT